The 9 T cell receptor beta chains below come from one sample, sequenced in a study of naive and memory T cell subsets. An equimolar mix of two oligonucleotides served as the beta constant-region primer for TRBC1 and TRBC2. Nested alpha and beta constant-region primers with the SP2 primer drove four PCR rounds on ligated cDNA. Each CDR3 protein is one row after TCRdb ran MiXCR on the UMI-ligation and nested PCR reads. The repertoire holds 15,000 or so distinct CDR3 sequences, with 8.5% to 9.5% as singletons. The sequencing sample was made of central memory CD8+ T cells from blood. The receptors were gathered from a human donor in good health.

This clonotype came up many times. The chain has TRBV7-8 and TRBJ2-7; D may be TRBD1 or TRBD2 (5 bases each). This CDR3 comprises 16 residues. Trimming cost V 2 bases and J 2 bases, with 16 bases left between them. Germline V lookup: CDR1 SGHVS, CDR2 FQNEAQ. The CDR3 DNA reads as TGTGCCAGCAGCTTAATTCTGTCGGGACGACCCTACGAGCAGTACTTC. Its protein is CASSLILSGRPYEQYF.

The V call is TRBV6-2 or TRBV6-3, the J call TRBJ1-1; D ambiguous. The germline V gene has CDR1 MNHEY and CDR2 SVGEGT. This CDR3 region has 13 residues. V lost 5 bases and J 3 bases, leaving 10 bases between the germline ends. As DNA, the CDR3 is TGTGCCAGCAGTGCCGGCAGGTACACTGAAGCTTTCTTT. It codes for CASSAGRYTEAFF.

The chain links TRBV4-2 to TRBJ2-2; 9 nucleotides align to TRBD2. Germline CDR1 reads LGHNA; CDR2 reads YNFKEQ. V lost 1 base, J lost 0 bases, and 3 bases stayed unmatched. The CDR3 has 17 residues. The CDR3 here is CASSQGPSGANTGELFF. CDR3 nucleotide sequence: TGTGCCAGCAGCCAAGGTCCTAGCGGGGCGAACACCGGGGAGCTGTTTTTT.

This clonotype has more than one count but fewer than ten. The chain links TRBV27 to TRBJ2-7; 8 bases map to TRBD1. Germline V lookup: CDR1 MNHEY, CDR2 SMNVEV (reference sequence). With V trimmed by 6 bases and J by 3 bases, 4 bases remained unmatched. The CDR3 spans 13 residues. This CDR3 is CASRGQGNYEQYF. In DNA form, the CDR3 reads TGTGCCAGCAGAGGACAGGGAAACTACGAGCAGTACTTC.

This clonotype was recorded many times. CDR3: CSARGKGETSPLHF. The CDR3 bases are TGCAGTGCCCGGGGAAAGGGGGAGACTTCACCCCTCCACTTT. The J gene is TRBJ1-6, the V gene TRBV20-1, with D maybe TRBD1 (6 bases). This CDR3 spans 14 amino acids. V dropped 6 bases and J dropped 9 bases, with 18 bases sitting between them. CDR1 and CDR2 (germline): DFQATT, SNEGSKA (reference sequence).

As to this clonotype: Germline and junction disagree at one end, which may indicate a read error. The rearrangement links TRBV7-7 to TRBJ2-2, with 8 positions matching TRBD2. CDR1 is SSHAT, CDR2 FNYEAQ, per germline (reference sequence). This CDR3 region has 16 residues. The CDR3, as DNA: TGTGCTAGCAGCTCCCACCCGGGACTAGACACCGGGGAGCTGTTTTTT. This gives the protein CASSSHPGLDTGELFF.

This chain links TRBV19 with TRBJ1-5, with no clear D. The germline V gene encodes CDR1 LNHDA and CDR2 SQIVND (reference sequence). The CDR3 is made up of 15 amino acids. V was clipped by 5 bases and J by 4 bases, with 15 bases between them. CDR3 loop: CASSPLLGGNQPQHF. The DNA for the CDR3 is TGTGCCAGTAGTCCCCTGTTGGGTGGGAATCAGCCCCAGCATTTT.

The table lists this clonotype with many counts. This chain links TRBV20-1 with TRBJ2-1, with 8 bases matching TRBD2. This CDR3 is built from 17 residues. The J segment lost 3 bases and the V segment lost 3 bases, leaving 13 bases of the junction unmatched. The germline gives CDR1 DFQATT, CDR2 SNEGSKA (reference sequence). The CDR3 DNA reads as TGCAGTGCTAGGTCCCTCCCAAAGCGGGGGTTCTACAATGAGCAGTTCTTC. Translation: CSARSLPKRGFYNEQFF.

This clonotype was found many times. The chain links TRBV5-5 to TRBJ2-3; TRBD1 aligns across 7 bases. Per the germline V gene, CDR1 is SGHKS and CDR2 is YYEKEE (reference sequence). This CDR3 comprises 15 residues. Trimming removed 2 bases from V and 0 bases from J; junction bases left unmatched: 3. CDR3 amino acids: CASSFATGSTDTQYF. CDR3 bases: TGTGCCAGCAGCTTCGCGACAGGGAGCACAGATACGCAGTATTTT. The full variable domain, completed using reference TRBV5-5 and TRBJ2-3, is DAGVTQSPTHLIKTRGQQVTLRCSPISGHKSVSWYQQVLGQGPQFIFQYYEKEERGRGNFPDRFSARQFPNYSSELNVNALLLGDSALYLCASSFATGSTDTQYFGPGTRLTVL.